This passage covers 3 T cell receptor beta chains from one sample sequenced in a study of shared clonotypes between healthy human individuals. This table comes from immunoSEQ multiplex PCR, and its TCRdb copy is limited to in-frame clones, with some not included. The sample shows about half a million clones, 60% to 80% of them seen only once. The sample consisted of PBMCs. These receptors all come from a woman in her thirties or forties in good health. Some clones in this sample may be carry-over from other donors' samples.

This sequence joins TRBV30 and TRBJ2-4; D is unclear. The germline V gene encodes CDR1 GTSNPN and CDR2 SVGIG (reference sequence). V was trimmed by 2 bases and J by 0 bases, leaving 14 bases between them. The CDR3 is 16 residues long. The CDR3 region is CAWSTSSNLAKNIQYF. CDR3 DNA: TGTGCCTGGAGTACATCTAGTAACCTAGCCAAAAACATTCAGTACTTC.

This clone was detected only once. This sequence joins TRBV7-2 and TRBJ2-5, with TRBD2 matching 15 bases. This CDR3 is 15 amino acids long. CDR1 and CDR2 from the germline V gene are SGHTA and FQGNSA. V shed 8 bases, J shed 4 bases, and the junction held 5 bases outside the gene matches. This CDR3 is CASGRTSGRVETQYF. In nucleotides, the CDR3 is TGTGCCAGCGGACGGACTAGCGGGAGGGTAGAGACCCAGTACTTC.

This sequence joins TRBV28 and TRBJ2-5; maybe TRBD2 (6 bases). The CDR3 contains 17 residues. Germline lookup yields CDR1 MDHEN and CDR2 SYDVKM. Trimming cost V 4 bases and J 2 bases, with 20 bases left between them. The CDR3 region is CASSSLTRQQTQETQYF. The CDR3 DNA is TGTGCCAGCAGTTCCCTGACTAGACAACAGACTCAAGAGACCCAGTACTTC.